The following is a T cell receptor beta chain sequence with its context. What it binds is unknown. The data derive from a study of cytomegalovirus exposure and HLA in healthy donors. Study findings and constraints: Most sequenced TCRs were rare (though some public TCRs occurred in many donors).

Produced via immunoSEQ multiplex PCR; TCRdb's table is partial and in-frame only. The sample records over 200,000 clones, 80% to 90% being singletons. The TCR comes from a woman aged 18-29 years in good health and CMV-seronegative. Sequenced sample: PBMCs.

In DNA, the CDR3 is TGTGCCAGCAGTGGACGGACAGGGGGTTATCAGCCCCAGCATTTT. It encodes CASSGRTGGYQPQHF. The V call is TRBV6-1, the J call TRBJ1-5; the match to TRBD1 covers 10 bases. Germline V CDR1 and CDR2: MNHNS, SASEGT. This CDR3 contains 15 residues. The V gene end was trimmed by 4 bases and the J gene end by 5 bases; junction bases not matched to a gene: 5.